Listed below are T cell receptor beta chains from one sample, sequenced in a study of CD8 T cells in Susac syndrome. TCRdb reprocessed the immunoSEQ multiplex PCR reads via MiXCR and lists one record per CDR3 protein. The sample has about 170,000 distinct CDR3 sequences; about 96% are singletons. The sample consisted of CD4+ T cells from PBMCs. The receptors originated from a human donor with Susac syndrome. Both conserved end residues are part of each CDR3. D genes are given only for firm matches. The size entry is marked missing in some rows and otherwise reads once, few, many or a size class.

v_call	j_call	d_call	clone_size	cdr3_aa	cdr3_nt
TRBV7-9	TRBJ2-3	NA	NA	CASRTVTDTQYF	TGTGCCAGTCGGACGGTCACAGATACGCAGTATTTT
TRBV6-1	TRBJ1-1	TRBD1	NA	CASTRQGVGTEAFF	TGTGCCAGCACTCGACAGGGGGTTGGCACTGAAGCTTTCTTT
TRBV5-1	TRBJ2-1	NA	NA	CASSPLAGQTYNEQFF	TGCGCCAGCAGCCCCCTTGCGGGACAAACATACAATGAGCAGTTCTTC
TRBV20-1	TRBJ2-5	TRBD1	NA	CSARTQGAWTQYF	TGCAGTGCTAGGACCCAGGGGGCTTGGACCCAGTACTTC
TRBV11-3	TRBJ2-7	NA	NA	CASSLDQFPGVSTYEQYF	TGTGCCAGCAGCTTAGATCAATTTCCGGGGGTTTCGACCTACGAGCAGTACTTC
TRBV20-1	TRBJ1-1	NA	NA	CSARIGGLGTEAFF	TGCAGTGCTAGAATCGGGGGCCTGGGGACTGAAGCTTTCTTT
TRBV5-1	TRBJ2-1	TRBD2	NA	CASSLAGGNNEQFF	TGCGCCAGCAGCTTGGCGGGAGGCAACAATGAGCAGTTCTTC
TRBV20-1	TRBJ2-2	TRBD2	NA	CSARTSESLNTGELFF	TGCAGTGCTAGGACTAGCGAAAGCCTGAACACCGGGGAGCTGTTTTTT
TRBV20-1	TRBJ2-7	NA	NA	CSATTDVYEQYF	TGCAGTGCTACGACTGACGTCTACGAGCAGTACTTC
TRBV4-2	TRBJ2-5	NA	NA	CASSQDKSFETQYF	TGTGCCAGCAGCCAAGATAAATCGTTCGAGACCCAGTACTTC
TRBV15	TRBJ1-4	NA	NA	CATREGPANEKLFF	TGTGCCACCCGAGAAGGGCCAGCTAATGAAAAACTGTTTTTT
TRBV6-5	TRBJ2-7	TRBD1	NA	CASRPGTGNGYEQYF	TGTGCCAGCAGACCCGGGACAGGGAATGGCTACGAGCAGTACTTC
TRBV3-1	TRBJ2-2	NA	once	CASQNFRGNTGELFF	TGTGCCAGCCAAAATTTCAGGGGGAACACCGGGGAGCTGTTTTTT
TRBV5-1	TRBJ2-7	NA	NA	CASSSGTRRYEQYF	TGCGCCAGCAGTTCCGGGACTCGACGCTACGAGCAGTACTTC
TRBV29-1	TRBJ1-2	NA	NA	CSVVGDHGYTF	TGCAGCGTTGTGGGGGACCATGGCTACACCTTC
TRBV29-1	TRBJ1-5	NA	NA	CSVAGMNQPQHF	TGCAGCGTTGCCGGGATGAATCAGCCCCAGCATTTT
TRBV25-1	TRBJ2-5	NA	NA	CASSPAGQGQTQYF	TGTGCCAGCAGTCCCGCGGGGCAAGGACAGACCCAGTACTTC
TRBV25-1	TRBJ1-6	NA	NA	CASSEDRPNSPLHF	TGTGCCAGCAGTGAAGACCGGCCCAATTCACCCCTCCACTTT
TRBV27	TRBJ2-7	NA	NA	CASSRNGREQYF	TGTGCCAGCAGCCGAAACGGACGAGAGCAGTACTTC
TRBV3-1	TRBJ2-3	NA	NA	CASSSFSGLGTDTQYF	TGTGCCAGCAGCTCTTTTTCCGGGCTAGGGACAGATACGCAGTATTTT
TRBV29-1	TRBJ2-1	NA	NA	CSVEVAGYEQFF	TGCAGCGTTGAAGTTGCCGGGTACGAGCAGTTCTTC
TRBV23-1	TRBJ2-5	NA	NA	CASTETQYF	TGCGCCAGCACGGAGACCCAGTACTTC
TRBV9	TRBJ2-5	NA	NA	CASSVAPLTNQETQYF	TGTGCCAGCAGCGTAGCTCCTTTGACTAACCAAGAGACCCAGTACTTC
TRBV5-1	TRBJ2-3	NA	NA	CASSLGQVSTDTQYF	TGCGCCAGCAGCTTGGGACAGGTTAGCACAGATACGCAGTATTTT
TRBV12-3/TRBV12-4	TRBJ1-5	NA	NA	CASTYTGPNQPQHF	TGTGCCAGCACCTACACAGGGCCTAATCAGCCCCAGCATTTT
TRBV12-3/TRBV12-4	TRBJ1-5	TRBD1	NA	CASSFGQGGHPQHF	TGTGCCAGCAGTTTCGGACAGGGAGGTCACCCCCAGCATTTT
TRBV20-1	TRBJ2-7	TRBD2	NA	CSGRTSGSYEQYF	TGCAGCGGGCGGACTAGCGGCTCCTACGAGCAGTACTTC
TRBV20-1	TRBJ1-2	NA	once	CSATTDEGLGGYTF	TGCAGTGCCACTACCGACGAGGGGCTGGGTGGCTACACCTTC
TRBV5-1	TRBJ2-5	TRBD2	NA	CASSLGPAGETQYF	TGCGCCAGCAGCCTGGGCCCAGCGGGGGAGACCCAGTACTTC
TRBV24-1	TRBJ2-2	NA	NA	CATSATGRVNTGELFF	TGTGCCACCAGTGCCACAGGACGGGTGAACACCGGGGAGCTGTTTTTT
TRBV28	TRBJ1-5	TRBD1	NA	CASSPPGTGDTYSNQPQHF	TGTGCCAGCAGTCCACCCGGGACAGGGGACACTTATAGCAATCAGCCCCAGCATTTT
TRBV6-1	TRBJ2-5	TRBD2	NA	CASSQGLVQETQYF	TGTGCCAGCAGTCAGGGACTAGTCCAAGAGACCCAGTACTTC
TRBV12-3/TRBV12-4	TRBJ1-1	NA	NA	CASREPSGQEAFF	TGTGCCAGCAGGGAACCCTCGGGGCAGGAAGCTTTCTTT
TRBV7-9	TRBJ1-1	NA	NA	CASSLDVRNTEAFF	TGTGCCAGCAGCTTAGACGTGCGGAACACTGAAGCTTTCTTT
TRBV20-1	TRBJ1-2	NA	NA	CSAVPSRGSYYGYTF	TGCAGTGCGGTCCCCTCGAGAGGCAGCTACTATGGCTACACCTTC